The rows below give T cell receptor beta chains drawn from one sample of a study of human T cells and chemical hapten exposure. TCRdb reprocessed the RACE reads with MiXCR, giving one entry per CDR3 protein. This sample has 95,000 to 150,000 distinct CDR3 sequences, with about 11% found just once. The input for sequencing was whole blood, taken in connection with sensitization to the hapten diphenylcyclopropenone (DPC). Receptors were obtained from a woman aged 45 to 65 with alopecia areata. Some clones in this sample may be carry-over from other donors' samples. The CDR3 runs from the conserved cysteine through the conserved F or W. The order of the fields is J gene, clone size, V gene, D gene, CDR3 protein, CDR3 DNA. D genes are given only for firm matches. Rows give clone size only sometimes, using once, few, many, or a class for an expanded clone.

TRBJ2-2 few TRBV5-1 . CASRPDSNTGELFF TGCGCCAGCAGGCCTGACTCGAACACCGGGGAGCTGTTTTTT
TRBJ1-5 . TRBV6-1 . CASSDPGRNQPQHF TGTGCCAGCAGTGATCCGGGGAGGAATCAGCCCCAGCATTTT
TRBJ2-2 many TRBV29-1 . CSVLGQSNTGELFF TGCAGCGTTCTGGGTCAGAGTAACACCGGGGAGCTGTTTTTT
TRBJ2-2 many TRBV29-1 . CSAVRGGKALSGELFF TGCAGCGCCGTCAGGGGAGGAAAAGCCCTGTCCGGGGAGCTGTTTTTT
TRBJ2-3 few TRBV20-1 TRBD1 CSATAGQGMVTQYF TGCAGTGCTACCGCGGGACAGGGGATGGTTACGCAGTATTTT
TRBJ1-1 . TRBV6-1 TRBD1 CASRPRTGDPNTEAFF TGTGCCAGCAGACCGAGAACAGGGGATCCGAACACTGAAGCTTTCTTT
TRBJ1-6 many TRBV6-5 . CASSYEGMRNSPLHF TGTGCCAGCAGTTATGAGGGGATGCGGAATTCACCCCTCCACTTT
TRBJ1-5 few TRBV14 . CASSQGGLSQPQHF TGTGCCAGCAGCCAAGGGGGACTATCTCAGCCCCAGCATTTT
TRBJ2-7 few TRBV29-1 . CSVLDPDLSEQYF TGCAGCGTTCTGGACCCAGACCTCTCCGAGCAGTACTTC
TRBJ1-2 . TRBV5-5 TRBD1 CASSLRDRDMYGYTF TGTGCCAGCAGCTTACGGGACAGAGATATGTATGGCTACACCTTC
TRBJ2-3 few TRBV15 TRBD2 CATSRGIAGSTDTQYF TGTGCCACCAGCAGAGGGATAGCGGGGAGCACAGATACGCAGTATTTT
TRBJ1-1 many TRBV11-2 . CASSLMEGQHTEAFF TGTGCCAGCAGCTTAATGGAGGGGCAGCACACTGAAGCTTTCTTT
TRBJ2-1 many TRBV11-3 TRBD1 CASSLRQGAKNEQFF TGTGCCAGCAGCTTAAGACAGGGGGCAAAGAATGAGCAGTTCTTC
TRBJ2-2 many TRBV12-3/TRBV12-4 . CASLRPTGELFF TGTGCCAGCCTCCGTCCCACCGGGGAGCTGTTTTTT
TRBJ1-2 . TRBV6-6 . CASSYQGTIYGYTF TGTGCCAGCAGTTACCAGGGTACAATCTATGGCTACACCTTC
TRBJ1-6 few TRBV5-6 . CASSSVSPPALHF TGTGCCAGCAGCTCGGTAAGCCCGCCAGCCCTCCACTTT
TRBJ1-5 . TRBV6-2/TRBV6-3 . CASSYDIAQPQHF TGTGCCAGCAGTTACGACATAGCTCAGCCCCAGCATTTT
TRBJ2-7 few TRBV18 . CASSPLQGDMSEQYF TGTGCCAGCTCCCCACTTCAGGGCGACATGTCCGAGCAGTACTTC
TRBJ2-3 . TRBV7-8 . CASSEALYGARAYF TGTGCCAGCAGCGAAGCCCTTTACGGGGCGCGAGCCTATTTT
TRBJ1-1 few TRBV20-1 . CSAQHTEAFF TGCAGTGCTCAACACACTGAAGCTTTCTTT
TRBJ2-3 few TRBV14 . CASSQGPGSSQYF TGTGCCAGCAGCCAAGGTCCAGGTAGTTCGCAGTATTTT
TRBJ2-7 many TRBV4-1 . CASSQDGGLSEQYF TGCGCCAGCAGCCAAGATGGAGGGCTAAGCGAGCAGTACTTC
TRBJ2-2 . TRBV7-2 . CASSLGGAAGELFF TGTGCCAGCAGCTTAGGGGGGGCCGCCGGGGAGCTGTTTTTT
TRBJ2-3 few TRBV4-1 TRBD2 CASSQETSGGADTQYF TGCGCCAGCAGCCAAGAGACTAGCGGGGGGGCGGATACGCAGTATTTT
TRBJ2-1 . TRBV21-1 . CASSKVRREGGNEQFF TGTGCCAGCAGCAAAGTTCGAAGGGAAGGGGGCAATGAGCAGTTCTTC
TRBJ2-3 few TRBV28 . CASSTPAAQYF TGTGCCAGCAGTACCCCAGCGGCGCAGTATTTT
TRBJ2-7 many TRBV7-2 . CASSLRGSGHEQYF TGTGCCAGCAGCCTTAGGGGGAGTGGCCACGAGCAGTACTTC
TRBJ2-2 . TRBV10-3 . CAISETSQGELFF TGTGCCATCAGTGAAACTTCCCAGGGGGAGCTGTTTTTT
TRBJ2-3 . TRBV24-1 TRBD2 CATGGEGPTDTQYF TGTGCCACCGGGGGGGAGGGCCCCACAGATACGCAGTATTTT
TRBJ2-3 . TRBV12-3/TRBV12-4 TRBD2 CASSAGTSGGAVDTQYF TGTGCCAGCAGTGCCGGGACTAGCGGGGGGGCCGTAGATACGCAGTATTTT